The source of this T cell receptor (beta chain) is a study of T cell clusters in autoimmune cytopenias. Study outcomes and limitations: Physiological T cell clusters of healthy donors were apparently absent in primary autoimmune cytopenia patients. Compared with active autoimmune hepatitis patients, healthy donors showed almost three-fold more exclusive TRB clusters. The T cell clusters were defined only in silico, without experimental functional validation. TRB repertoire shifts in secondary cytopenia and chronic lymphocytic leukemia mostly reflected lymphoma, not autoimmunity.

Germline CDR1 is LNHDA and CDR2 is SQIVND (reference sequence). This CDR3 is built from 16 residues. TRB was amplified by touch-down multiplex PCR, primer pools A and B combined. For each CDR3 protein, TCRdb gives one entry from its re-call of the multiplex PCR reads, without DNA. The table for this sample gives a few thousand distinct CDR3 sequences. Each sample's input was about 250 ng genomic DNA, 38,000 or so genome equivalents. According to its frequency, this clonotype is medium-sized (0.01 to 0.1%). Antigen unknown. This chain links TRBV19 with TRBJ1-3; TCRdb picks TRBD1, but there is no DNA to check that call. The receptor was isolated from a human donor with an autoimmune cytopenia or autoimmune hepatitis (not recorded which). Source material: peripheral blood. The CDR3 reads CASSTRQGVTGNTIYF.